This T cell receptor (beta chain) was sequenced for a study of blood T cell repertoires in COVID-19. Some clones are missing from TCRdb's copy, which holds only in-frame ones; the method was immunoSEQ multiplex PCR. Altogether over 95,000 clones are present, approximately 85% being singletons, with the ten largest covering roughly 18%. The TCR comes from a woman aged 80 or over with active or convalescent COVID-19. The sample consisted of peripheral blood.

The CDR3 DNA follows: TGTGCCAGCAGCCCAGGGTACGAGCAGTACTTC. The encoded protein is CASSPGYEQYF. The rearrangement uses TRBV7-9 and TRBJ2-7, with D perhaps TRBD1 (5 bases). Germline V lookup: CDR1 SEHNR, CDR2 FQNEAQ (reference sequence). Trimming cost V 5 bases and J 4 bases, with 6 bases left between them. This CDR3 contains 11 residues.